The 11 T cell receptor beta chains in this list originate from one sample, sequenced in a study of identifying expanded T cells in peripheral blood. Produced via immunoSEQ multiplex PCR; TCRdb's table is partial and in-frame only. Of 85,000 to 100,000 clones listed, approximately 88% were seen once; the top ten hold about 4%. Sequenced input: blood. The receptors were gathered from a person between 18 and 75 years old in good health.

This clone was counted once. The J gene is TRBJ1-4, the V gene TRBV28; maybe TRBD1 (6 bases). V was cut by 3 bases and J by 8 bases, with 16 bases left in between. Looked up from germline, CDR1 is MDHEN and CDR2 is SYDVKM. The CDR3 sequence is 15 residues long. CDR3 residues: CASSLGRGWGEKLFF. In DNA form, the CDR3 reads TGTGCCAGCAGTTTGGGCAGGGGATGGGGGGAAAAACTGTTTTTT.

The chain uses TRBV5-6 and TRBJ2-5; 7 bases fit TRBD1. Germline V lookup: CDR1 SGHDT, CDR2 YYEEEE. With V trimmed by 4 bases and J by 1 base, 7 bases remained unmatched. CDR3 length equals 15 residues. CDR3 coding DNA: TGTGCCAGCAGCAAACCGGCAGGGGGCCAAGAGACCCAGTACTTC. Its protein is CASSKPAGGQETQYF.

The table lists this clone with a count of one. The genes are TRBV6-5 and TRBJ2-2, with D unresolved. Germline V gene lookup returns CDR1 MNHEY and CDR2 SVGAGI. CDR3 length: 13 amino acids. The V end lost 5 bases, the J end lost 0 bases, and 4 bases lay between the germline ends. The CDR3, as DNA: TGTGCCAGCAGTCCACCGAACACCGGGGAGCTGTTTTTT. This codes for CASSPPNTGELFF.

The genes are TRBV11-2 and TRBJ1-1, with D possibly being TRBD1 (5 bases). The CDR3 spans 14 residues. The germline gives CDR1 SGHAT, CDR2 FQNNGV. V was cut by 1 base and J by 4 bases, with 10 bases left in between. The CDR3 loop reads CASSLAGTSTEAFF. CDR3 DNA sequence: TGTGCCAGCAGCTTAGCCGGGACGAGCACTGAAGCTTTCTTT.

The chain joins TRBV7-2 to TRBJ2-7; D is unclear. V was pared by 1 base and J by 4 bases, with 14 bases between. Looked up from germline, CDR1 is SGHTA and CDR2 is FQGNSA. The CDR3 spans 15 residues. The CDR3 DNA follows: TGTGCCAGCAGCTTAGTGATTTCCGGTTATTACGAGCAGTACTTC. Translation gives CASSLVISGYYEQYF.

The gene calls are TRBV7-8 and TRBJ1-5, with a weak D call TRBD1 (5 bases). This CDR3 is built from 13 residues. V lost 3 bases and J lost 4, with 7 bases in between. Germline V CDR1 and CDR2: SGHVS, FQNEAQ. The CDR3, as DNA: TGTGCCAGCAGCTTTTGGGGGAATCAGCCCCAGCATTTT. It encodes CASSFWGNQPQHF.

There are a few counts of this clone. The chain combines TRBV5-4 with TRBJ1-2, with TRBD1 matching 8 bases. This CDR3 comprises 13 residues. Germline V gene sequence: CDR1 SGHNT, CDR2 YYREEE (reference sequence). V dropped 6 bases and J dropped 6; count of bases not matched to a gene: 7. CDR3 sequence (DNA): TGTGCCAGCAAACCCAACAGGGGGAATGGCTACACCTTC. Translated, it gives CASKPNRGNGYTF. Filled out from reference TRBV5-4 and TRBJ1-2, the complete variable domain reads ETGVTQSPTHLIKTRGQQVTLRCSSQSGHNTVSWYQQALGQGPQFIFQYYREEENGRGNFPPRFSGLQFPNYSSELNVNALELDDSALYLCASKPNRGNGYTFGSGTRLTVV.

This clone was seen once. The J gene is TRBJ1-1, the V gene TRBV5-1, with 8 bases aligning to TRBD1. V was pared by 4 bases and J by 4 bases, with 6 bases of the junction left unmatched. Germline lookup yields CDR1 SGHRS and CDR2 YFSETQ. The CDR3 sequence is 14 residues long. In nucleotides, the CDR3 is TGCGCCAGCAGCGCAGGGGGCGAGGGCACTGAAGCTTTCTTT. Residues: CASSAGGEGTEAFF.

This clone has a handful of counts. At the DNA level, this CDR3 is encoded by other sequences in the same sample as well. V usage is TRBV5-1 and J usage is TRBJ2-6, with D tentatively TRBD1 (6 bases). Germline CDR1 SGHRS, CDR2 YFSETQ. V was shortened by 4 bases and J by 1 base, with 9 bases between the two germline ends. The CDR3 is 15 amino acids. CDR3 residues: CASSPRGSGANVLTF. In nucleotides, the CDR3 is TGCGCCAGCAGCCCTAGGGGGTCTGGGGCCAACGTCCTGACTTTC.

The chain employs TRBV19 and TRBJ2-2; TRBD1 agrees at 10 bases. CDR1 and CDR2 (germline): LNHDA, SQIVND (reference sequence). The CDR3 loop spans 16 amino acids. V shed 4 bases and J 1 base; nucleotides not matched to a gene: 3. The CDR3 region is CASSRGDRGNTGELFF. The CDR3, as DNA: TGTGCCAGTAGTAGGGGGGACAGGGGGAACACCGGGGAGCTGTTTTTT.

This chain's CDR3 is CASSLEAGADTQYF. The DNA for the CDR3 is TGTGCCAGCAGCTTGGAAGCGGGGGCGGATACGCAGTATTTT. The rearrangement joins TRBV5-4 to TRBJ2-3; 8 bases are shared with TRBD2. Trimming removed 0 bases from V and 6 bases from J; junction bases left unmatched: 3. CDR3 length: 14 amino acids. Germline V gives CDR1 SGHNT, CDR2 YYREEE (reference sequence).